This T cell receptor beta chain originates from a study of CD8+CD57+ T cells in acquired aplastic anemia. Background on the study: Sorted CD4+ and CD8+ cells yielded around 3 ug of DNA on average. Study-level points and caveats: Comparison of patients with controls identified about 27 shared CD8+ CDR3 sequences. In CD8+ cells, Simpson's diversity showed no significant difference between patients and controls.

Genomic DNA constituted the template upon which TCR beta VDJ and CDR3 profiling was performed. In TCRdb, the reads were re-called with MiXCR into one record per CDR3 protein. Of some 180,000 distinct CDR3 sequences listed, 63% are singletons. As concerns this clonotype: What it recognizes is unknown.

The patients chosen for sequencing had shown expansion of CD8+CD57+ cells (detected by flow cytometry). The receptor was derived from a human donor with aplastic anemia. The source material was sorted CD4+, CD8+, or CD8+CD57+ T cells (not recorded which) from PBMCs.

CDR3 bases: TGTGCCAGCACCCCAGCAGGGGGCGTCTATGGCTACACCTTC. This gives the protein CASTPAGGVYGYTF. The chain carries TRBV2 and TRBJ1-2, with 8 bases fitting TRBD1. V lost 7 bases, J lost 4 bases, and 8 bases stayed unmatched. CDR1 and CDR2 (germline): SNHLY, FYNNEI. CDR3 length: 14 amino acids.